These 23 T cell receptor beta chains were all obtained from the same sample, sequenced in a study of shared clonotypes between healthy human individuals. Libraries were prepared by immunoSEQ multiplex PCR; TCRdb keeps only in-frame clonotypes and omits some of them. The sample has just over 2,000,000 clones, over 85% seen once. The specimen was naive CD4+ T cells sorted from blood. Subset indicated: CD45RA+ positively selected. The receptors here all came from a young man in good health.

The chain recombines TRBV20-1 with TRBJ2-1, with D possibly being TRBD1 (5 bases). Trimming took off 5 bases at V and 8 bases at J, with 7 bases between the two ends. The CDR3 runs 10 residues. The germline V gene encodes CDR1 DFQATT and CDR2 SNEGSKA (reference sequence). For the CDR3, the DNA is TGCAGTGCTCAGGGTTATGAGCAGTTCTTC. It is translated as CSAQGYEQFF.

This clone has only one observation. This chain uses TRBV6-1 with TRBJ2-1, with D perhaps matching TRBD1 (7 bases). The CDR3 is 15 amino acids. The V end was cut by 3 bases, the J end by 0 bases, with 9 bases between. Germline V gene lookup returns CDR1 MNHNS and CDR2 SASEGT. CDR3 protein: CASSDRGASYNEQFF. CDR3 sequence (DNA): TGTGCCAGCAGTGACAGGGGGGCCTCCTACAATGAGCAGTTCTTC.

This chain connects TRBV2 to TRBJ2-1, with 11 bases identical to TRBD2. Germline V gene data show CDR1 as SNHLY and CDR2 as FYNNEI. The CDR3 length is 12 residues. V shed 2 bases, J shed 15 bases, and the junction held 3 bases outside the gene matches. The DNA of the CDR3 is TGTGCCAGCAGTGAAAGCGGGACTAGCGGGTTCTTC. Translating it yields CASSESGTSGFF.

CDR3 coding DNA: TGCGCCAGCAGCCGATTGACAGGACTCAGTGGAAACACCATATATTTT. Translated, it gives CASSRLTGLSGNTIYF. The V and J genes are TRBV5-1 and TRBJ1-3, with D perhaps TRBD1 (6 bases). The CDR3 consists of 16 residues. V lost 4 bases and J lost 3, with 17 bases in between. The germline CDR1 and CDR2 sequences are SGHRS and YFSETQ.

To note about this clone: The junction does not match germline at one end; this may be a read error. The rearrangement uses TRBV7-2 and TRBJ1-6; unclear D gene. This CDR3 spans 15 amino acids. Germline values: CDR1 SGHTA, CDR2 FQGNSA. CDR3 sequence (DNA): TGTGCCAGCAGCTTAACGTCCAGGACCAATTCCCCCCTCCACTTT. It codes for CASSLTSRTNSPLHF.

Written as DNA, the CDR3 is TGCGCCAGCAGTGAAGACTATGGCTACACCTTC. Translated, it gives CASSEDYGYTF. This chain links TRBV5-1 with TRBJ1-2; D not certain. CDR1 is SGHRS, CDR2 YFSETQ, per germline. Trimming cost V 5 bases and J 3 bases, with 5 bases left between them. The CDR3 covers 11 residues.

This clone occurred once. This chain uses TRBV11-2 with TRBJ2-4, with TRBD1 matching 7 bases. The CDR3 spans 14 residues. Trimming took 1 base from V and 6 from J; bases not matched to a gene: 3. Per germline, CDR1 SGHAT and CDR2 FQNNGV. CDR3 in amino acids: CASSLAGGGNIQYF. CDR3 nucleotide sequence: TGTGCCAGCAGCTTAGCAGGGGGTGGAAACATTCAGTACTTC.

The rearrangement uses TRBV2 and TRBJ1-4; 8 positions agree with TRBD1. The germline CDR1 and CDR2 sequences are SNHLY and FYNNEI. This CDR3 is 13 amino acids long. The V segment lost 8 bases and the J segment 6 bases; nucleotides outside the gene matches: 5. CDR3 sequence: CASVTGGDEKLFF. The CDR3 DNA follows: TGTGCCAGCGTTACAGGGGGGGATGAAAAACTGTTTTTT.

This chain uses TRBV5-1 with TRBJ2-7; D may be TRBD2 (7 bases). The ends were cut back, 4 bases at V and 0 bases at J, with 29 bases in the middle. Germline lookup yields CDR1 SGHRS and CDR2 YFSETQ. The CDR3 sequence is 20 residues long. In DNA, the CDR3 is TGCGCCAGCAGCCTCCAACAGGGAAGACGACTAGCCGGGAGCTCCTACGAGCAGTACTTC. Protein sequence: CASSLQQGRRLAGSSYEQYF.

The V call is TRBV5-1, the J call TRBJ2-1, with 9 bases aligning to TRBD2. Germline V gene data show CDR1 as SGHRS and CDR2 as YFSETQ. This CDR3 has 14 residues. V was pared by 7 bases and J by 5 bases, with 7 bases of the junction left unmatched. The CDR3 DNA reads TGCGCCAGCTCCCTAGCGGGGCTCGACAATGAGCAGTTCTTC. It codes for CASSLAGLDNEQFF. The full variable domain, in which reference TRBV5-1 and TRBJ2-1 provide the parts outside the CDR3, is KAGVTQTPRYLIKTRGQQVTLSCSPISGHRSVSWYQQTPGQGLQFLFEYFSETQRNKGNFPGRFSGRQFSNSRSEMNVSTLELGDSALYLCASSLAGLDNEQFFGPGTRLTVL.

Details on this clone: At the DNA level, this CDR3 is encoded by other sequences in the same sample as well. The CDR3 region is CASSDSGNTGELFF. The CDR3 DNA reads as TGTGCCAGCAGTGACTCGGGTAACACCGGGGAGCTGTTTTTT. This rearrangement joins TRBV6-4 to TRBJ2-2; no definite D call. V lost 0 bases and J 2 bases, leaving 4 bases between the germline ends. The CDR3 is 14 amino acids. Germline CDR1 and CDR2: MRHNA and SNTAGT.

As regards this clone: Other DNA sequences of this sample code for an identical CDR3. The chain has TRBV5-1 and TRBJ2-1; D remains unclear. V was clipped by 4 bases and J by 0 bases, with 11 bases between them. The CDR3 runs to 15 residues. Germline-derived CDR1 and CDR2 are SGHRS and YFSETQ. CDR3 nucleotide sequence: TGCGCCAGCAGCCCGACTCGTTCCTCCTACAATGAGCAGTTCTTC. It yields the protein CASSPTRSSYNEQFF.

The table lists this clone with a count of one. The chain combines TRBV18 with TRBJ1-5, with TRBD1 identical over 7 bases. The CDR3 has 15 residues. The germline V gene encodes CDR1 KGHSH and CDR2 LQKENI. The V and J ends lost 1 base and 1 base, in that order; junction bases with no gene match: 1. The CDR3 DNA follows: TGTGCCAGCTCACCACTGGGACAGAGCAATCAGCCCCAGCATTTT. This gives the protein CASSPLGQSNQPQHF.

In its sample, this clone was seen once. This rearrangement joins TRBV10-2 to TRBJ2-3; D is unresolved. Trimming took 2 bases from V and 8 from J, leaving 5 bases between them. Germline CDR1 is WSHSY and CDR2 is SAAADI. The CDR3 has 11 amino acids. This CDR3 is CASSELGTQYF. The CDR3 nucleotides are TGCGCCAGCAGTGAGCTAGGTACGCAGTATTTT.

The chain carries TRBV2 and TRBJ1-5; D might be TRBD1 (5 bases). CDR3 size: 17 residues. Germline V CDR1 and CDR2: SNHLY, FYNNEI. The germline V and J ends were trimmed by 1 base and 9 bases, with 22 bases remaining between them. The CDR3 loop reads CASSEGGTQVAPMPQHF. DNA of the CDR3: TGTGCCAGCAGTGAAGGCGGGACCCAAGTAGCCCCTATGCCCCAGCATTTT.

The rearrangement links TRBV19 to TRBJ2-2; a weak D match, TRBD1 (5 bases). Germline CDR1 LNHDA, CDR2 SQIVND (reference sequence). Deletions cut 4 bases from V and 11 bases from J, with 11 bases between. The CDR3 loop spans 12 amino acids. CDR3 sequence: CASSKWQGELFF. As DNA, the CDR3 is TGTGCCAGTAGTAAGTGGCAGGGCGAGCTGTTTTTT.

The chain combines TRBV2 with TRBJ1-2, with D hard to call. The germline CDR1 and CDR2 sequences are SNHLY and FYNNEI. The CDR3 runs to 13 residues. With 7 bases removed from V and 1 base from J, the gap between germline ends came to 10 bases. CDR3 residues: CASTPDINYGYTF. In nucleotides, the CDR3 is TGTGCCAGCACTCCAGATATTAACTATGGCTACACCTTC.

With respect to this clone: Other DNA sequences from this sample encode an identical CDR3 as well. The chain is built from TRBV28 and TRBJ1-6; TRBD1 matches 7 bases. This CDR3 spans 17 amino acids. The germline V gene encodes CDR1 MDHEN and CDR2 SYDVKM. V shed 10 bases, J shed 2 bases, and the junction held 14 bases outside the gene matches. The CDR3 nucleotides read TGTGCCACCCACAGGGGAAAAGTTTTTACCTATAATTCACCCCTCCACTTT. Its protein is CATHRGKVFTYNSPLHF.

This chain's CDR3 is CASSLGQGASEAFF. CDR3 nucleotides: TGCGCCAGCAGCTTGGGACAGGGGGCAAGTGAAGCTTTCTTT. The V call is TRBV5-1, the J call TRBJ1-1; 10 nucleotides align to TRBD1. There are 14 residues in the CDR3. The germline CDR1 and CDR2 sequences are SGHRS and YFSETQ. Losses at the gene ends were 0 bases for V and 7 bases for J; bases not matched to a gene: 3.

This sequence joins TRBV4-1 and TRBJ1-2; D uncertain. The length of the CDR3 is 14 residues. V was pared by 0 bases and J by 4 bases, with 9 bases between. Germline values: CDR1 MGHRA, CDR2 YSYEKL. The CDR3 is CASSQDEGGYGYTF. Written as DNA, the CDR3 is TGCGCCAGCAGCCAAGATGAGGGTGGCTATGGCTACACCTTC.

The chain links TRBV7-9 to TRBJ2-7, with 8 bases lining up with TRBD1. V lost 1 base to trimming and J lost 5 bases; unmatched junction nucleotides: 4. CDR1 and CDR2 (germline): SEHNR, FQNEAQ (reference sequence). CDR3 length: 14 residues. CDR3 protein: CASSLGTGRNEQYF. The CDR3 nucleotides are TGTGCCAGCAGCTTAGGGACAGGGAGAAACGAGCAGTACTTC. Full variable domain (outside the CDR3, taken from reference TRBV7-9 and TRBJ2-7): DTGVSQNPRHKITKRGQNVTFRCDPISEHNRLYWYRQTLGQGPEFLTYFQNEAQLEKSRLLSDRFSAERPKGSFSTLEIQRTEQGDSAMYLCASSLGTGRNEQYFGPGTRLTVT.

This clone was detected once. This chain connects TRBV7-9 to TRBJ2-4; TRBD1 agrees at 9 bases. The CDR3 extends over 16 amino acids. Germline V gene lookup returns CDR1 SEHNR and CDR2 FQNEAQ (reference sequence). The junction had 11 bases not matched to a gene; V was cut back by 5 bases and J by 6 bases. DNA for the CDR3: TGTGCCAGCAGCCCCACACAGGGGGCGCAGGGAAACATTCAGTACTTC. Protein product: CASSPTQGAQGNIQYF.

A word on this clone: Different DNA sequences within this sample yield the same CDR3. The J gene is TRBJ2-2, the V gene TRBV5-1; D may be TRBD2 (6 bases). The CDR3 contains 15 residues. CDR1 is SGHRS, CDR2 YFSETQ, per germline. Trimming took 3 bases from V and 0 from J, leaving 9 bases between them. Written as DNA, the CDR3 is TGCGCCAGCAGCTCTGGCGGGGCGAACACCGGGGAGCTGTTTTTT. It yields the protein CASSSGGANTGELFF. The full variable domain, rest sourced from reference TRBV5-1 and TRBJ2-2, is KAGVTQTPRYLIKTRGQQVTLSCSPISGHRSVSWYQQTPGQGLQFLFEYFSETQRNKGNFPGRFSGRQFSNSRSEMNVSTLELGDSALYLCASSSGGANTGELFFGEGSRLTVL.